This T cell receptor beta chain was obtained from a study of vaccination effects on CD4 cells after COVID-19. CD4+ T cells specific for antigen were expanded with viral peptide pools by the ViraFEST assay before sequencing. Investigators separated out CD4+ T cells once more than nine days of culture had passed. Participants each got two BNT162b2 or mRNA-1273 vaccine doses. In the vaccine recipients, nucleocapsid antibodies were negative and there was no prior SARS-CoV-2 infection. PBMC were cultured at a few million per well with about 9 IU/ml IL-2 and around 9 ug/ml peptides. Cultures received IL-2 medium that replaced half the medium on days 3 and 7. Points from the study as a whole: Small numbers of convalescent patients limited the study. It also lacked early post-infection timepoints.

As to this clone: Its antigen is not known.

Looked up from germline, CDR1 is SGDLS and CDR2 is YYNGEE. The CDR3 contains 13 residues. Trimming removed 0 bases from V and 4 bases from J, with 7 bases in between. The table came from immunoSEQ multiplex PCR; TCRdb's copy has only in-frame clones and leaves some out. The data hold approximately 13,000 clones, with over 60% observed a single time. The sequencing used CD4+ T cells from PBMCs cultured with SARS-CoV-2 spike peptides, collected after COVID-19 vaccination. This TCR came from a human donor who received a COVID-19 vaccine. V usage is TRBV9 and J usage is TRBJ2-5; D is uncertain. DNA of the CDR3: TGTGCCAGCAGCGTAGCGACTGGAGAGACCCAGTACTTC. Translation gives CASSVATGETQYF.